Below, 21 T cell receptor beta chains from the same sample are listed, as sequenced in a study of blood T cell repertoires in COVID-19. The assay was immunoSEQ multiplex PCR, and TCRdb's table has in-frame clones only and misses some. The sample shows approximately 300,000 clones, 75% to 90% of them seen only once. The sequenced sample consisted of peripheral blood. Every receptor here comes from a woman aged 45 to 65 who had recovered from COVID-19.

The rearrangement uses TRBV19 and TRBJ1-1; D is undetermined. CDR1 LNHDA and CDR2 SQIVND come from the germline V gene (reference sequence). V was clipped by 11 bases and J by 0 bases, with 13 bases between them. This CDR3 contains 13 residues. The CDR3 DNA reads TGTGCCTATGAGAACAGTTTGAACACTGAAGCTTTCTTT. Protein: CAYENSLNTEAFF.

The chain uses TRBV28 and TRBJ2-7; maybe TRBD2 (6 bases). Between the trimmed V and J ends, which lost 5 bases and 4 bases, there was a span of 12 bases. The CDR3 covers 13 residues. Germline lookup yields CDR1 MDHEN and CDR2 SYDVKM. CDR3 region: CASSRRENYEQYF. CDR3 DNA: TGTGCCAGCAGTCGGAGGGAGAATTACGAGCAGTACTTC. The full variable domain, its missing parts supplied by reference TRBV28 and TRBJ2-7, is DVKVTQSSRYLVKRTGEKVFLECVQDMDHENMFWYRQDPGLGLRLIYFSYDVKMKEKGDIPEGYSVSREKKERFSLILESASTNQTSMYLCASSRRENYEQYFGPGTRLTVT.

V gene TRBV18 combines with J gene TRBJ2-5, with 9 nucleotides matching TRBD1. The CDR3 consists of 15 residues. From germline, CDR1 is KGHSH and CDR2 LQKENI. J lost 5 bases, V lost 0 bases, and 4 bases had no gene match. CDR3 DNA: TGTGCCAGCTCACCACCGGTAGACAGGGGGGAGACCCAGTACTTC. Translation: CASSPPVDRGETQYF.

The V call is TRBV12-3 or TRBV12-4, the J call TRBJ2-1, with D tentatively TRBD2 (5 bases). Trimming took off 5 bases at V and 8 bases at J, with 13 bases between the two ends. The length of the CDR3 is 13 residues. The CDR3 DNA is TGTGCCAGCAGTCCACGAGGGCCTGATGAGCAGTTCTTC. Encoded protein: CASSPRGPDEQFF.

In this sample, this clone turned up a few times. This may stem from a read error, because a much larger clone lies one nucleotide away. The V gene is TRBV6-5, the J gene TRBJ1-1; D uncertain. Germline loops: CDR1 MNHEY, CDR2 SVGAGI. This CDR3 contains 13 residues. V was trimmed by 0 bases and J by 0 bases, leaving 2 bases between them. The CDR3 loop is CASSYSVNTEAFF. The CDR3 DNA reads TGTGCCAGCAGTTACTCCGTGAACACTGAAGCTTTCTTT.

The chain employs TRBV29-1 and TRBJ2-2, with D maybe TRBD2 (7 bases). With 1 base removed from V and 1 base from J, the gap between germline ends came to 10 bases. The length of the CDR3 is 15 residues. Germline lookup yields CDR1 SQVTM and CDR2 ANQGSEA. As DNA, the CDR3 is TGCAGCGTTGAAGGGCGGGGGCTGAACACCGGGGAGCTGTTTTTT. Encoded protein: CSVEGRGLNTGELFF.

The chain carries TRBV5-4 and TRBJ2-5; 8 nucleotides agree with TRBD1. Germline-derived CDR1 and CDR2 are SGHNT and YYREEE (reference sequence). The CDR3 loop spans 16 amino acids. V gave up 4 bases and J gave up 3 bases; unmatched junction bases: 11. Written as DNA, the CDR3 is TGTGCCAGCAGCACCTACAGGGGGAGGCCCAAAGAGACCCAGTACTTC. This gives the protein CASSTYRGRPKETQYF.

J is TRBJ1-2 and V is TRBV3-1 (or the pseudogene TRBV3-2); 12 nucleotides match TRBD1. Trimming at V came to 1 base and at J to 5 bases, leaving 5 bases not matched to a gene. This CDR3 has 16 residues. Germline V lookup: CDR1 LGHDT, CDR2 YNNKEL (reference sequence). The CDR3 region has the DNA TGTGCCAGCAGCCAAGTGGGACAGGGGGCTGGGTATGGCTACACCTTC. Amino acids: CASSQVGQGAGYGYTF.

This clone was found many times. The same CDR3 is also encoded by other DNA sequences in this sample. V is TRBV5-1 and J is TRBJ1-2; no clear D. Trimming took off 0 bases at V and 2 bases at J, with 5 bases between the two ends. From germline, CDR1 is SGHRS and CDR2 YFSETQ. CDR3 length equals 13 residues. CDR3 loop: CASSLDSNYGYTF. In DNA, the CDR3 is TGCGCCAGCAGCTTGGACTCAAACTATGGCTACACCTTC.

In DNA form, the CDR3 reads TGTGCCAGCAGCTTGCGGGGAGGGAGCACAGATACGCAGTATTTT. Its translation is CASSLRGGSTDTQYF. This chain uses TRBV11-2 with TRBJ2-3; the match to TRBD2 covers 7 bases. This CDR3 has 15 amino acids. Unmatched junction bases numbered 3, after V lost 3 bases and J lost 0 bases. Germline V gene data show CDR1 as SGHAT and CDR2 as FQNNGV.

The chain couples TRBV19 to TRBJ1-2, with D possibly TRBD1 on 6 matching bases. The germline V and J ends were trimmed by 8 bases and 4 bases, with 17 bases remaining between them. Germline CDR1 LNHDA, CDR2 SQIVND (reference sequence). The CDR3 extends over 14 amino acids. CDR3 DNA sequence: TGTGCCAGTTCTGATGGGGGCGCCGGCTATGGCTACACCTTC. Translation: CASSDGGAGYGYTF.

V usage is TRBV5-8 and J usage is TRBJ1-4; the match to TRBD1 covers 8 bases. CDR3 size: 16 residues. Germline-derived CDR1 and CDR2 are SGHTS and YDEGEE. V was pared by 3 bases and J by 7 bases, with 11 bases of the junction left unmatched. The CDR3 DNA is TGTGCCAGCAGCTCCTACCCGACAGGGGAGGGTGAAAAACTGTTTTTT. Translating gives CASSSYPTGEGEKLFF.

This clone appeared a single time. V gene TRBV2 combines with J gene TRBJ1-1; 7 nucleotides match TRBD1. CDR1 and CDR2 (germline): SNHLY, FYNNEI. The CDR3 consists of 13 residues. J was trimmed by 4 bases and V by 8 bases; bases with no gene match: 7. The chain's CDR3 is CASRDRASTEAFF. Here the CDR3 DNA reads TGTGCCAGCCGCGACAGGGCTAGCACTGAAGCTTTCTTT.

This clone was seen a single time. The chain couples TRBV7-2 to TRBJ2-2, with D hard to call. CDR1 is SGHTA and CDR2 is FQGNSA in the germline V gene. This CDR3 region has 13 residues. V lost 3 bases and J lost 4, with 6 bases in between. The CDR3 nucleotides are TGTGCCAGCAGCTTTACTTCCACCGGGGAGCTGTTTTTT. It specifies CASSFTSTGELFF.

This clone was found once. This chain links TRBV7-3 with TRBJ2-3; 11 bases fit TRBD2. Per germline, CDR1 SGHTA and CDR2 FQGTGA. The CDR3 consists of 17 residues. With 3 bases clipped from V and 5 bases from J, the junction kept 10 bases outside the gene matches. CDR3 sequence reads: CASSLGLAGGPGDTQYF. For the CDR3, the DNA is TGTGCCAGCAGCTTGGGTTTAGCGGGGGGGCCGGGAGATACGCAGTATTTT.

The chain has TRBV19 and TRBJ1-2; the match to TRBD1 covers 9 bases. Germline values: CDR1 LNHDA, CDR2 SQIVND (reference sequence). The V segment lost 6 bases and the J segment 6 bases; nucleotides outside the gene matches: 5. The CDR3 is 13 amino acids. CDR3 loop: CASRYRGLHGYTF. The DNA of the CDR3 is TGTGCCAGTAGGTACAGGGGGCTACATGGCTACACCTTC.

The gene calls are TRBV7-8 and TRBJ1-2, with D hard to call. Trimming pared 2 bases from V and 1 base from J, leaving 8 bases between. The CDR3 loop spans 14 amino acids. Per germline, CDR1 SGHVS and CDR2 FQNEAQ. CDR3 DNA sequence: TGTGCCAGCAGCTTATCGGAGATTAACTATGGCTACACCTTC. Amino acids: CASSLSEINYGYTF.

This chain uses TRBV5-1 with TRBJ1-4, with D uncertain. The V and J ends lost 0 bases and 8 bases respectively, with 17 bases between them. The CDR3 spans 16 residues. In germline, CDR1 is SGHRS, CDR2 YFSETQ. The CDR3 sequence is CASSLEAGYPREKLFF. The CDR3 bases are TGCGCCAGCAGCTTGGAGGCGGGCTACCCCCGGGAAAAACTGTTTTTT. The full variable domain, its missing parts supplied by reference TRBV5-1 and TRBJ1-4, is KAGVTQTPRYLIKTRGQQVTLSCSPISGHRSVSWYQQTPGQGLQFLFEYFSETQRNKGNFPGRFSGRQFSNSRSEMNVSTLELGDSALYLCASSLEAGYPREKLFFGSGTQLSVL.

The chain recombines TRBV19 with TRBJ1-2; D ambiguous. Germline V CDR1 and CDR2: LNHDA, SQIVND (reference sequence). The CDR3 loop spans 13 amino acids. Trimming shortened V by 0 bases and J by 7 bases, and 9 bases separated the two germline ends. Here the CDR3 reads CASSIDVKRGYTF. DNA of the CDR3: TGTGCCAGTAGTATAGACGTTAAGCGTGGCTACACCTTC.

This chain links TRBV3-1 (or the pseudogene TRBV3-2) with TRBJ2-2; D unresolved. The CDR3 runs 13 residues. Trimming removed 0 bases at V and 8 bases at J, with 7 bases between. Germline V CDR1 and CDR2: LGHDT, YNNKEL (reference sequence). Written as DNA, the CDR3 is TGTGCCAGCAGCCAAGATCGCGAAGGGGAGCTGTTTTTT. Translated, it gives CASSQDREGELFF.

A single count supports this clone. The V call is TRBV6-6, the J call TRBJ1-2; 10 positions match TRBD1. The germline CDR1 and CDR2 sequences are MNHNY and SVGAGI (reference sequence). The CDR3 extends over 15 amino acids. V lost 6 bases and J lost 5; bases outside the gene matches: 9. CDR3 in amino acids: CASSPRTGGGYGYTF. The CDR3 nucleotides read TGTGCCAGCAGCCCCAGGACAGGGGGAGGTTATGGCTACACCTTC.